This TCR beta chain was recovered during a study of beta chain features in type 1 diabetes. This clone came up a few times. Its antigen is currently unknown. TCRB transcripts that were expressed got sequenced, as all of the isolated RNA had been reverse transcribed. The repertoire was sequenced with immunoSEQ multiplex PCR; TCRdb's copy has only in-frame clones and lacks some. The sample shows about 320,000 clones, around 13% of them seen only once. Study observations and caveats: Still unanswered here is whether HLA type influences TCRB rearrangement. For patients and controls alike, PCR might favor shorter templates to the same degree.

Trimming took off 6 bases at V and 5 bases at J, with 16 bases between the two ends. The CDR3 extends over 13 amino acids. CDR1 and CDR2 from the germline V gene are SQVTM and ANQGSEA. The source is a man aged 30 to 39 in good health. The sample consisted of central memory CD4+ T cells from blood. The V call is TRBV29-1, the J call TRBJ1-2, with D tentatively TRBD1 (5 bases). The CDR3: CSVDLAGQYGYTF. The DNA of the CDR3 is TGCAGCGTCGACCTCGCAGGGCAGTATGGCTACACCTTC.